What follows are 25 T cell receptor beta chains derived from one specimen sequenced in a study of CD8 T cells in ankylosing spondylitis. One entry per CDR3 protein results from TCRdb running MiXCR on the 5' RACE reads. The data show more than 150,000 distinct CDR3 sequences, approximately 18% seen once. Sample: blood, either unsorted or a sorted T cell fraction (not recorded which). These TCRs come from a male donor aged 10-30 years with ankylosing spondylitis or in good health (not recorded which).

This clonotype was observed at least ten times. This chain uses TRBV27 with TRBJ2-1, with D perhaps matching TRBD2 (5 bases). The V and J ends lost 10 bases and 0 bases respectively, with 10 bases between them. The CDR3 has 13 amino acids. Looked up from germline, CDR1 is MNHEY and CDR2 is SMNVEV (reference sequence). CDR3 loop: CATGMGSYNEQFF. DNA of the CDR3: TGTGCCACGGGAATGGGCTCCTACAATGAGCAGTTCTTC.

This clonotype has just a few counts. This chain joins TRBV4-2 and TRBJ2-1, with TRBD2 matching over 11 bases. Germline CDR1 reads LGHNA; CDR2 reads YNFKEQ. V lost 4 bases and J lost 8; bases outside the gene matches: 13. The CDR3 runs to 17 residues. The CDR3, as DNA: TGTGCCAGCAGCCCTAACCGACTAGCGGGAAACAGTGATGAGCAGTTCTTC. Translating it yields CASSPNRLAGNSDEQFF.

This chain joins TRBV7-2 and TRBJ2-1; 7 nucleotides line up with TRBD2. Trimming took 5 bases from V and 7 from J; bases not matched to a gene: 8. CDR3 length: 14 amino acids. Germline CDR1 and CDR2: SGHTA and FQGNSA. Here the CDR3 reads CASSRGGSVNEQFF. The CDR3 DNA is TGTGCCAGCAGCAGGGGAGGGAGTGTAAATGAGCAGTTCTTC.

This clonotype was counted ten times or more. The chain carries TRBV4-3 and TRBJ2-7; D call uncertain. The V end was cut by 0 bases, the J end by 0 bases, with 9 bases between. CDR1 and CDR2 from the germline V gene are LGHNA and YSLEER. This CDR3 is built from 15 residues. CDR3 residues: CASSQDSDPSYEQYF. DNA of the CDR3: TGCGCCAGCAGCCAAGACTCGGACCCCTCCTACGAGCAGTACTTC.

This clonotype showed up just a few times. The chain joins TRBV3-1 to TRBJ1-1; the match to TRBD1 covers 8 bases. CDR3 length equals 17 residues. CDR1 is LGHDT, CDR2 YNNKEL, per germline (reference sequence). The trim removed 3 bases at V and 4 bases at J, leaving 13 bases unmatched. In DNA, the CDR3 is TGTGCCAGCAGCCAGACGACAGGGGCCCAAGTCGGCACTGAAGCTTTCTTT. Translated, it gives CASSQTTGAQVGTEAFF.

This rearrangement joins TRBV7-6 to TRBJ2-3, with D possibly being TRBD1 (5 bases). Germline CDR1 reads SGHVS; CDR2 reads FNYEAQ. The CDR3 has 15 residues. Trimming cost V 1 base and J 1 base, with 9 bases left between them. The chain's CDR3 is CASSLGGAGTDTQYF. In DNA, the CDR3 is TGTGCCAGCAGCTTAGGGGGCGCCGGCACAGATACGCAGTATTTT. Supplemented by reference TRBV7-6 and TRBJ2-3, the full variable domain reads GAGVSQSPRYKVTKRGQDVALRCDPISGHVSLYWYRQALGQGPEFLTYFNYEAQQDKSGLPNDRFSAERPEGSISTLTIQRTEQRDSAMYRCASSLGGAGTDTQYFGPGTRLTVL.

This clonotype showed up many times. This sequence joins TRBV3-1 and TRBJ2-5; D remains ambiguous. The CDR3 is 15 amino acids. V dropped 4 bases and J dropped 0 bases, with 12 bases sitting between them. Germline V gives CDR1 LGHDT, CDR2 YNNKEL (reference sequence). This CDR3 reads CASSRRHGYQETQYF. As DNA, the CDR3 is TGTGCCAGCAGCCGCCGCCACGGATACCAAGAGACCCAGTACTTC.

This clonotype occurred many times. V usage is TRBV30 and J usage is TRBJ1-5, with 7 bases lining up with TRBD1. V trimming: 5 bases; J trimming: 7 bases; junction bases outside the gene matches: 8. The CDR3 is 13 residues long. The germline V gene encodes CDR1 GTSNPN and CDR2 SVGIG (reference sequence). CDR3 DNA sequence: TGTGCCTGGGGGGGACAGTTGGAACAGCCCCAGCATTTT. Residues: CAWGGQLEQPQHF.

This clonotype occurred many times. This chain links TRBV5-1 with TRBJ2-3; no firm D call. Germline V gene sequence: CDR1 SGHRS, CDR2 YFSETQ. V lost 9 bases and J lost 2, with 7 bases in between. The CDR3 contains 11 residues. The CDR3 reads CATRLTDTQYF. The CDR3 DNA is TGCGCCACACGACTCACAGATACGCAGTATTTT.

This clonotype was detected many times. The chain recombines TRBV5-1 with TRBJ2-1, with D perhaps matching TRBD1 (6 bases). This CDR3 is 14 amino acids long. Germline CDR1 and CDR2: SGHRS and YFSETQ. The V end was cut by 4 bases, the J end by 2 bases, with 10 bases between. The CDR3 loop is CASSPGTTYNEQFF. CDR3 nucleotides: TGCGCCAGCAGCCCCGGGACAACCTACAATGAGCAGTTCTTC.

This clonotype was seen repeatedly, ten times or more. V usage is TRBV2 and J usage is TRBJ1-5, with D unclear. This CDR3 comprises 16 residues. The V end lost 6 bases, the J end lost 2 bases, and 17 bases lay between the germline ends. Per the germline V gene, CDR1 is SNHLY and CDR2 is FYNNEI. The CDR3 DNA reads TGTGCCAGCAGGCGGGAAGGAGGTCGGGGCAATCAGCCCCAGCATTTT. Translated, it gives CASRREGGRGNQPQHF.

This clonotype has ten or more counts. This chain uses TRBV27 with TRBJ2-7, with 9 positions matching TRBD1. This CDR3 has 12 residues. Germline loops: CDR1 MNHEY, CDR2 SMNVEV (reference sequence). J was trimmed by 6 bases and V by 6 bases; bases with no gene match: 3. The chain's CDR3 is CASRQGATEQYF. CDR3 in DNA: TGTGCCAGCAGACAGGGGGCTACCGAGCAGTACTTC.

This clonotype has ten or more counts. The chain combines TRBV27 with TRBJ1-4, with 12 nucleotides matching TRBD1. Germline V gene lookup returns CDR1 MNHEY and CDR2 SMNVEV (reference sequence). The CDR3 covers 16 residues. V lost 0 bases to trimming and J lost 8 bases; unmatched junction nucleotides: 4. CDR3 in amino acids: CASSLSRDRGREKLFF. CDR3 in DNA: TGTGCCAGCAGTTTATCGCGGGACAGGGGGCGCGAAAAACTGTTTTTT.

The rearrangement links TRBV11-2 to TRBJ2-5; 8 positions match TRBD1. Unmatched junction bases numbered 6, after V lost 4 bases and J lost 2 bases. The length of the CDR3 is 15 residues. The germline CDR1 and CDR2 sequences are SGHAT and FQNNGV. The CDR3 nucleotides are TGTGCCAGCAGCTACCGGACAGGGATTCAAGAGACCCAGTACTTC. It encodes CASSYRTGIQETQYF.

This clonotype was found a few times. The V gene is TRBV20-1, the J gene TRBJ2-1; 7 bases match TRBD2. The CDR3 sequence is 11 residues long. Germline V lookup: CDR1 DFQATT, CDR2 SNEGSKA (reference sequence). V lost 6 bases and J lost 9; bases outside the gene matches: 5. The CDR3 coding sequence is TGCAGTGCACGACTAGCTATTGAGCAGTTCTTC. Protein sequence: CSARLAIEQFF.

This clonotype has a count of ten or more. The chain uses TRBV5-6 and TRBJ2-1, with D possibly matching TRBD2 (6 bases). V was clipped by 7 bases and J by 2 bases, with 7 bases between them. The CDR3 loop spans 12 amino acids. The V gene's germline CDR1 is SGHDT and CDR2 YYEEEE. The CDR3 spells CASGRTYNEQFF. In nucleotides, the CDR3 is TGTGCCAGCGGGAGGACCTACAATGAGCAGTTCTTC.

This clonotype showed up many times. V gene TRBV6-5 combines with J gene TRBJ2-7; no definite D call. Trimming took 5 bases from V and 4 from J, leaving 9 bases between them. This CDR3 contains 12 residues. The germline V gene encodes CDR1 MNHEY and CDR2 SVGAGI. CDR3 sequence reads: CASSVDRYEQYF. The CDR3 nucleotides read TGTGCCAGCAGTGTGGATCGTTACGAGCAGTACTTC.

This clonotype occurred many times. The V call is TRBV25-1, the J call TRBJ2-1; D perhaps matches TRBD1 (7 bases). Trimming took off 8 bases at V and 8 bases at J, with 16 bases between the two ends. The CDR3 loop spans 13 amino acids. CDR1 is MGHDK and CDR2 is SYGVNS in the germline V gene. In DNA, the CDR3 is TGTGCCAGCCTGGAGGGCAGGGGGGATGAGCAGTTCTTC. Its protein is CASLEGRGDEQFF.

This clonotype has at least ten counts. The chain is built from TRBV29-1 and TRBJ2-5; D is ambiguous. Trimming removed 5 bases from V and 2 bases from J, with 12 bases in between. CDR1 and CDR2 from the germline V gene are SQVTM and ANQGSEA. The CDR3 has 13 residues. CDR3: CSVLYRLQETQYF. The DNA of the CDR3 is TGCAGCGTTCTTTACCGATTACAAGAGACCCAGTACTTC.

This clonotype showed up many times. This chain links TRBV12-3 or TRBV12-4 with TRBJ2-2; 9 nucleotides line up with TRBD1. The CDR3 sequence is 14 residues long. V shed 7 bases and J 4 bases; nucleotides not matched to a gene: 4. The CDR3 DNA reads as TGTGCCAGCACCGACAGGGGGATCACCGGGGAGCTGTTTTTT. Residues: CASTDRGITGELFF.

This clonotype was observed many times. This CDR3 is CASSEPNNEQFF. The CDR3 coding sequence is TGTGCCAGCAGTGAACCCAACAATGAGCAGTTCTTC. The genes are TRBV25-1 and TRBJ2-1; D unresolved. This CDR3 is 12 amino acids long. The V end was cut by 2 bases, the J end by 5 bases, with 4 bases between. Germline V gene data show CDR1 as MGHDK and CDR2 as SYGVNS.

The chain is built from TRBV29-1 and TRBJ1-1; D not certain. The CDR3 is 13 residues long. V lost 3 bases and J lost 1, with 9 bases in between. Germline CDR1 and CDR2: SQVTM and ANQGSEA. CDR3 DNA: TGCAGCGTTGAGCGGACGGAGAACACTGAAGCTTTCTTT. This encodes CSVERTENTEAFF.

This chain joins TRBV4-3 and TRBJ2-1; D is perhaps TRBD2 (6 bases). This CDR3 is 13 amino acids long. Germline-derived CDR1 and CDR2 are LGHNA and YSLEER. Trimming removed 0 bases at V and 10 bases at J, with 10 bases between. CDR3 in amino acids: CASSQDEAGEQFF. CDR3 in DNA: TGCGCCAGCAGCCAAGATGAGGCGGGGGAGCAGTTCTTC.

There are many counts of this clonotype. The chain recombines TRBV6-5 with TRBJ1-2; 7 nucleotides match TRBD1. CDR1 and CDR2 (germline): MNHEY, SVGAGI. CDR3 length: 15 residues. J lost 9 bases, V lost 3 bases, and 13 bases had no gene match. The chain's CDR3 is CASSYGRDRDGSYTF. CDR3 sequence (DNA): TGTGCCAGCAGTTATGGCCGCGACAGGGACGGGAGCTACACCTTC.

V usage is TRBV7-9 and J usage is TRBJ2-1, with D unresolved. CDR1 and CDR2 from the germline V gene are SEHNR and FQNEAQ (reference sequence). This CDR3 spans 12 amino acids. With 5 bases removed from V and 8 bases from J, the gap between germline ends came to 10 bases. CDR3 amino acids: CASSPPIDEQFF. CDR3 DNA sequence: TGTGCCAGCAGCCCTCCTATCGATGAGCAGTTCTTC.